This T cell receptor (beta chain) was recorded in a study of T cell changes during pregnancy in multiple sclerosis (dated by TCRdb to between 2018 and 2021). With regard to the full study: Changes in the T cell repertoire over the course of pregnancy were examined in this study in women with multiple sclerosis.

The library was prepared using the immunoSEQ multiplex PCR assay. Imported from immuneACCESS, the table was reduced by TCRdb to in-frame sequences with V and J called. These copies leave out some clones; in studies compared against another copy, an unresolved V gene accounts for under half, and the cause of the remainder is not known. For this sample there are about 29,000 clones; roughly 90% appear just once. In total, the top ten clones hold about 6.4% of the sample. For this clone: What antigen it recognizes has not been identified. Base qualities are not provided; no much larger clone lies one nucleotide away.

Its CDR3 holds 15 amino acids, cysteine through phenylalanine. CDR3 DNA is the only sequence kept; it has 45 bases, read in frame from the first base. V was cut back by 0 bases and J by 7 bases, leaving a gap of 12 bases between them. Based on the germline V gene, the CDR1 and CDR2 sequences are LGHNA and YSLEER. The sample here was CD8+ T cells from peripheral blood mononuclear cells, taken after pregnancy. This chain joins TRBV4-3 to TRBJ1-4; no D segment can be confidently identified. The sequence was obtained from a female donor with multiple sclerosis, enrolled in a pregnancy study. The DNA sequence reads TGCGCCAGCAGCCAAGATAGGGAGGAGGGTGAAAAACTGTTTTTT. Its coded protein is CASSQDREEGEKLFF.